The 4 T cell receptor beta chains listed next were all sequenced from one sample in a study of blood T cell repertoires in COVID-19. Profiling relied on immunoSEQ multiplex PCR, and the TCRdb table lists in-frame clones only, not all of them. The sample holds approximately 390,000 clones, around nine tenths seen once. The specimen was PBMCs or T cells enriched from blood (not recorded which). All receptors come from a woman in her fifties or sixties who had recovered from COVID-19.

This clone was counted ten times or more. The genes are TRBV5-1 and TRBJ1-3; no definite D call. This CDR3 region has 16 residues. Germline values: CDR1 SGHRS, CDR2 YFSETQ. Between the trimmed V and J ends, which lost 4 bases and 0 bases, there was a span of 14 bases. The CDR3 reads CASSPQPGDSGNTIYF. DNA of the CDR3: TGCGCCAGCAGCCCCCAACCCGGGGACTCTGGAAACACCATATATTTT.

This sequence joins TRBV24-1 and TRBJ1-5; D possibly corresponds to TRBD1 (6 bases). Germline V lookup: CDR1 KGHDR, CDR2 SFDVKD. V lost 3 bases and J 7 bases, leaving 12 bases between the germline ends. This CDR3 comprises 14 residues. The CDR3 is CATSDRDRWQPQHF. CDR3 coding DNA: TGTGCCACCAGTGATCGCGACAGGTGGCAGCCCCAGCATTTT.

The DNA of the CDR3 is TGTGCCAGCAGCTTAGATACACAGATCTATGGCTACACCTTC. This codes for CASSLDTQIYGYTF. V gene TRBV7-9 combines with J gene TRBJ1-2; D gene ambiguous. CDR1 and CDR2 (germline): SEHNR, FQNEAQ (reference sequence). This CDR3 spans 14 amino acids. Trimming shortened V by 1 base and J by 4 bases, and 10 bases separated the two germline ends.

The chain carries TRBV27 and TRBJ1-6, with 7 positions matching TRBD1. In germline, CDR1 is MNHEY, CDR2 SMNVEV (reference sequence). The trim removed 6 bases at V and 7 bases at J, leaving 6 bases unmatched. The CDR3 runs to 14 residues. The CDR3 DNA reads as TGTGCCAGCAGACAGACAGGGCGGAATTCACCCCTCCACTTT. This encodes CASRQTGRNSPLHF.